This TCR beta chain is from a study of T cells in Graves' hyperthyroidism and ophthalmopathy. CDR1 is SGHKS, CDR2 YYEKEE, per germline (reference sequence). The V end lost 4 bases, the J end lost 7 bases, and 18 bases lay between the germline ends. The CDR3 spans 15 residues. Graves' hyperthyroidism is called stable when ophthalmopathy does not progress within 18 months. The hyperthyroidism was newly diagnosed and had lasted under 2 months; the patients were aged 18 to 65. The source material, RNA transcripts, was used to amplify TCR beta CDR3 regions. HTBI primers were used for first-round RT-PCR of the TCR CDR3. TCRdb fed the multiplex PCR reads into MiXCR, producing one record per CDR3 protein. Of under 800,000 distinct CDR3 sequences listed, around 15% are singletons.

The clonotype originates from a woman between 18 and 30 years old with Graves' hyperthyroidism. J is TRBJ1-5 and V is TRBV5-5; D possibly corresponds to TRBD1 (6 bases). Material: blood. The CDR3 loop is CASSLNGGGGQPQHF. The CDR3, as DNA: TGTGCCAGCAGCCTAAATGGGGGCGGAGGACAGCCCCAGCATTTT.